Following are 26 T cell receptor beta chains from one sample sequenced in a study of beta chain features in type 1 diabetes. Study results and caveats: Shorter TCRB CDR3s, moderately but significantly so, were found in Type 1 diabetes patients in all four CD4+ subsets.

No antigen has been identified for these receptors. TCRB transcripts that were expressed got sequenced, as all of the isolated RNA had been reverse transcribed. TCRdb's copy holds only in-frame clones and misses some; the assay was immunoSEQ multiplex PCR. In the table there are around 250,000 clones, about 20% of which are singletons. The sequencing sample was made of naive CD4+ T cells from blood. These receptors were obtained from a woman aged 40-49 years with type 1 diabetes.

This clone was picked up a small number of times. In nucleotides, the CDR3 is TGTGCCAGCAGGTATAGGGACAGACTGAACACTGAAGCTTTCTTT. The encoded protein is CASRYRDRLNTEAFF. The chain has TRBV28 and TRBJ1-1; 7 bases are a match to TRBD1. The ends lost 6 bases at V and 0 bases at J; junction bases unmatched: 7. From germline, CDR1 is MDHEN and CDR2 SYDVKM. The CDR3 length is 15 residues.

The V gene is TRBV28, the J gene TRBJ1-5; no clear D. CDR1 and CDR2 from the germline V gene are MDHEN and SYDVKM. The CDR3 runs to 16 residues. V lost 5 bases, J lost 0 bases, and 14 bases lay in between. The CDR3 loop is CASSLPRVVSNQPQHF. In nucleotides, the CDR3 is TGTGCCAGCAGTCTCCCTAGAGTCGTTAGCAATCAGCCCCAGCATTTT.

The chain has TRBV28 and TRBJ2-5; 14 nucleotides align to TRBD2. CDR1 and CDR2 from the germline V gene are MDHEN and SYDVKM. The CDR3 loop spans 17 amino acids. The ends lost 7 bases at V and 5 bases at J; junction bases unmatched: 12. The CDR3 sequence: CASNPGLAGGLGETQYF. CDR3 in DNA: TGTGCCAGCAACCCCGGACTAGCGGGAGGATTGGGGGAGACCCAGTACTTC.

This sequence joins TRBV25-1 and TRBJ2-1, with D perhaps TRBD2 (5 bases). The CDR3 runs 12 residues. CDR1 and CDR2 (germline): MGHDK, SYGVNS. The germline V and J ends were trimmed by 7 bases and 8 bases, with 12 bases remaining between them. The CDR3 DNA follows: TGTGCCAGCATCTCAAGAGCGGATGAGCAGTTCTTC. Translated: CASISRADEQFF.

CDR3 in amino acids: CAWSGQGARGYTF. In DNA, the CDR3 is TGTGCCTGGTCGGGACAGGGGGCGCGGGGCTACACCTTC. This sequence joins TRBV30 and TRBJ1-2, with 12 bases aligning to TRBD1. Germline lookup yields CDR1 GTSNPN and CDR2 SVGIG (reference sequence). V shed 5 bases, J shed 8 bases, and the junction held 6 bases outside the gene matches. CDR3 size: 13 residues.

This rearrangement joins TRBV5-1 to TRBJ2-1, with 9 bases aligning to TRBD1. This CDR3 has 15 amino acids. Trimming removed 7 bases from V and 4 bases from J; junction bases left unmatched: 9. Looked up from germline, CDR1 is SGHRS and CDR2 is YFSETQ. CDR3 region: CASQLRDRVYNEQFF. CDR3 in DNA: TGCGCCAGCCAACTCCGGGACAGGGTATACAATGAGCAGTTCTTC.

This sequence joins TRBV6-5 and TRBJ2-3; 8 bases are a match to TRBD2. The germline V gene encodes CDR1 MNHEY and CDR2 SVGAGI. The CDR3 covers 14 residues. The V segment lost 0 bases and the J segment 4 bases; nucleotides outside the gene matches: 0. CDR3 residues: CASSYSGGADTQYF. The CDR3 DNA is TGTGCCAGCAGTTACTCCGGGGGGGCAGATACGCAGTATTTT.

As DNA, the CDR3 is TGTGCCAGCAGTCCGCAACCGGACAGGATGGAGACCCAGTACTTC. It yields the protein CASSPQPDRMETQYF. This sequence joins TRBV28 and TRBJ2-5; 7 bases map to TRBD1. In germline, CDR1 is MDHEN, CDR2 SYDVKM. The junction had 11 bases not matched to a gene; V was cut back by 5 bases and J by 5 bases. The CDR3 is 15 residues long.

This clone was counted between two and nine times. The V call is TRBV5-1, the J call TRBJ1-1; a weak D match, TRBD1 (6 bases). The CDR3 covers 13 residues. V was clipped by 3 bases and J by 6 bases, with 12 bases between them. Germline CDR1 SGHRS, CDR2 YFSETQ. CDR3 amino acids: CASSSTGSPEAFF. The CDR3 DNA is TGCGCCAGCAGCTCCACAGGGTCCCCTGAAGCTTTCTTT.

This clone was counted a few times. This sequence joins TRBV7-2 and TRBJ1-6; TRBD1 matches at 8 bases. CDR1 is SGHTA and CDR2 is FQGNSA in the germline V gene. Trimming at V came to 5 bases and at J to 7 bases, leaving 7 bases not matched to a gene. This CDR3 contains 15 residues. The CDR3 DNA follows: TGTGCCAGCAGCCACGCCGGACAGGGAAATTCACCCCTCCACTTT. It translates to CASSHAGQGNSPLHF.

CDR3 bases: TGTGCCAGCAGCTTAAATGGGGCGGTGGGAGAGACCCAGTACTTC. Its translation: CASSLNGAVGETQYF. V gene TRBV7-3 combines with J gene TRBJ2-5; D possibly corresponds to TRBD1 (5 bases). The CDR3 sequence is 15 residues long. The V end lost 1 base, the J end lost 4 bases, and 13 bases lay between the germline ends. Germline-derived CDR1 and CDR2 are SGHTA and FQGTGA.

The rearrangement uses TRBV4-2 and TRBJ2-1; 8 bases line up with TRBD1. This CDR3 is 17 amino acids long. In germline, CDR1 is LGHNA, CDR2 YNFKEQ. With 0 bases clipped from V and 6 bases from J, the junction kept 10 bases outside the gene matches. The CDR3 region is CASSQETRTGFVNEQFF. DNA for the CDR3: TGTGCCAGCAGCCAAGAGACAAGGACAGGGTTTGTCAATGAGCAGTTCTTC.

This clone was seen a few times. This chain connects TRBV2 to TRBJ1-1; the D gene is possibly TRBD1 (5 bases). This CDR3 comprises 14 residues. Looked up from germline, CDR1 is SNHLY and CDR2 is FYNNEI. V was clipped by 4 bases and J by 1 base, with 10 bases between them. For the CDR3, the DNA is TGTGCCAGCAGTGGATTGACAGCGAACACTGAAGCTTTCTTT. This sequence encodes CASSGLTANTEAFF.

This clone has a handful of counts. V usage is TRBV28 and J usage is TRBJ2-7, with D perhaps TRBD2 (7 bases). The CDR3 covers 16 residues. Trimming took off 5 bases at V and 3 bases at J, with 20 bases between the two ends. The germline CDR1 and CDR2 sequences are MDHEN and SYDVKM. The CDR3, as DNA: TGTGCCAGCAGTGGCATCCTGGGGGCGGGGGTCTACGAGCAGTACTTC. Translation: CASSGILGAGVYEQYF.

This clone appeared a few times. The chain joins TRBV10-3 to TRBJ2-5, with TRBD1 matching 7 bases. V shed 10 bases, J shed 7 bases, and the junction held 6 bases outside the gene matches. From germline, CDR1 is ENHRY and CDR2 SYGVKD. The CDR3 has 11 amino acids. The CDR3 protein is CATRQGGTQYF. The CDR3 DNA sequence: TGTGCCACCCGACAGGGCGGGACCCAGTACTTC.

This clone was seen a few times. The chain carries TRBV4-1 and TRBJ2-5; D is possibly TRBD2 (6 bases). Trimming shortened V by 6 bases and J by 2 bases, and 13 bases separated the two germline ends. Germline V lookup: CDR1 MGHRA, CDR2 YSYEKL. CDR3 length equals 14 residues. Here the CDR3 reads CASSRRREQETQYF. CDR3 sequence (DNA): TGCGCCAGCAGTCGACGGCGGGAACAAGAGACCCAGTACTTC.

This chain's CDR3 is CASSLPLGLAGENEQYF. The DNA for the CDR3 is TGTGCCAGCAGCTTGCCGCTAGGACTAGCGGGAGAGAACGAGCAGTACTTC. V and J are TRBV5-4 and TRBJ2-7; 13 bases match TRBD2. The CDR3 runs to 17 residues. Losses at the gene ends were 1 base for V and 5 bases for J; bases not matched to a gene: 9. The germline V gene has CDR1 SGHNT and CDR2 YYREEE (reference sequence).

CDR3 amino acids: CAWSRDSGANVLTF. CDR3 in DNA: TGTGCCTGGAGTCGAGACTCTGGGGCCAACGTCCTGACTTTC. The chain recombines TRBV30 with TRBJ2-6; D remains unclear. The germline CDR1 and CDR2 sequences are GTSNPN and SVGIG (reference sequence). Trimming left V 2 bases short and J 0 bases short, with 5 bases between. The CDR3 spans 14 residues.

This clone was picked up a small number of times. The genes are TRBV4-3 and TRBJ1-5, with 7 positions matching TRBD1. Germline trimming cut 3 bases from V and 0 bases from J; bases unmatched to any gene: 11. The germline V gene encodes CDR1 LGHNA and CDR2 YSLEER. This CDR3 is built from 18 residues. This chain's CDR3 is CASSQRDRESRSNQPQHF. The CDR3 DNA follows: TGCGCCAGCAGCCAGAGAGACAGGGAATCCCGTAGCAATCAGCCCCAGCATTTT.

V usage is TRBV6-5 and J usage is TRBJ1-1; 10 nucleotides align to TRBD1. In germline, CDR1 is MNHEY, CDR2 SVGAGI. The CDR3 length is 15 residues. V trimming: 4 bases; J trimming: 3 bases; junction bases outside the gene matches: 5. Written as DNA, the CDR3 is TGTGCCAGCAGTTCCGGGACAGGGGCGGACACTGAAGCTTTCTTT. Translated: CASSSGTGADTEAFF.

The V call is TRBV9, the J call TRBJ1-4; 7 nucleotides agree with TRBD1. The CDR3 is 15 amino acids. With V trimmed by 4 bases and J by 3 bases, 6 bases remained unmatched. Germline values: CDR1 SGDLS, CDR2 YYNGEE. In nucleotides, the CDR3 is TGTGCCAGCAGCCCTACGGACAGGCCTAATGAAAAACTGTTTTTT. It codes for CASSPTDRPNEKLFF.

The CDR3 bases are TGTGCCTGGAGTCCGGGACTAGCGGGAGCGCGGCAGTTCTTC. Translating gives CAWSPGLAGARQFF. This chain uses TRBV30 with TRBJ2-1; 14 bases match TRBD2. J gave up 12 bases and V 2 bases, and 6 bases lay outside the gene matches. This CDR3 is built from 14 residues. Germline lookup yields CDR1 GTSNPN and CDR2 SVGIG (reference sequence). Looking up the rest from reference TRBV30 and TRBJ2-1 gives the full variable domain: SQTIHQWPATLVQPVGSPLSLECTVEGTSNPNLYWYRQAAGRGLQLLFYSVGIGQISSEVPQNLSASRPQDRQFILSSKKLLLSDSGFYLCAWSPGLAGARQFFGPGTRLTVL.

The CDR3 region has the DNA TGTGCCAGCAGTCCAGGCAGGGTGTTCTACAATGAGCAGTTCTTC. It encodes CASSPGRVFYNEQFF. The V call is TRBV6-5, the J call TRBJ2-1, with a tentative D call TRBD1 (5 bases). This CDR3 is built from 15 residues. The V gene lost 5 bases and the J gene lost 3 bases, with 14 bases spanning the gap. The V gene's germline CDR1 is MNHEY and CDR2 SVGAGI.

This clone was counted only a few times. The chain employs TRBV25-1 and TRBJ2-3; possible D gene TRBD1, 7 bases. The CDR3 consists of 14 residues. Germline CDR1 and CDR2: MGHDK and SYGVNS. Trimming pared 4 bases from V and 1 base from J, leaving 9 bases between. CDR3 DNA: TGTGCCAGCAGTGTCAGGGGGGGCACAGATACGCAGTATTTT. Its protein product is CASSVRGGTDTQYF. The full variable domain, in which reference TRBV25-1 and TRBJ2-3 provide the parts outside the CDR3, is EADIYQTPRYLVIGTGKKITLECSQTMGHDKMYWYQQDPGMELHLIHYSYGVNSTEKGDLSSESTVSRIRTEHFPLTLESARPSHTSQYLCASSVRGGTDTQYFGPGTRLTVL.

This clone was seen a few times. The same CDR3 is also encoded by other DNA sequences in this sample. V is TRBV29-1 and J is TRBJ1-1, with D possibly being TRBD1 (6 bases). V shed 5 bases and J shed 0 bases, with 10 bases lying between them. The germline V gene has CDR1 SQVTM and CDR2 ANQGSEA. This CDR3 has 13 residues. In DNA, the CDR3 is TGCAGCGTTAGGACAGACATGAACACTGAAGCTTTCTTT. It is translated as CSVRTDMNTEAFF. The complete variable domain, with remaining parts taken from reference TRBV29-1 and TRBJ1-1, reads SAVISQKPSRDICQRGTSLTIQCQVDSQVTMMFWYRQQPGQSLTLIATANQGSEATYESGFVIDKFPISRPNLTFSTLTVSNMSPEDSSIYLCSVRTDMNTEAFFGQGTRLTVV.

The chain joins TRBV29-1 to TRBJ2-4; D remains ambiguous. The CDR3 length is 12 residues. Trimming took 3 bases from V and 3 from J, leaving 6 bases between them. Germline V gene lookup returns CDR1 SQVTM and CDR2 ANQGSEA. The CDR3 bases are TGCAGCGTTGATCACGGCAAAAACATTCAGTACTTC. It yields the protein CSVDHGKNIQYF.